This TCR beta chain was sequenced in a study of blood T cell repertoires in COVID-19. Whole-study context: There were acute and convalescent COVID-19 samples, and they came from the United States, Italy and Spain.

This CDR3 has 16 amino acids. The germline CDR1 and CDR2 sequences are SEHNR and FQNEAQ (reference sequence). With 5 bases clipped from V and 3 bases from J, the junction kept 8 bases outside the gene matches. Original methodology: It was from reference gene primer amplification that nucleated cell counts were estimated. Assay used: immunoSEQ multiplex PCR; TCRdb lists only in-frame clones, some missing. That table supplies the V and J calls and clone size; D and trimming were determined from the DNA. The sample holds a few hundred thousand clones, approximately 90% seen once. Enrolled through a virtual design, the participants were between roughly 18 and 90 years of age and came from 24 US areas. Two negative PCRs, clearance, or symptom resolution characterized the recovered Cohort 3 donors.

The sample comprised PBMCs or T cells enriched from blood (not recorded which). The chain has TRBV7-9 and TRBJ2-7, with 12 bases that match TRBD2. The receptor comes from a woman younger than 45 who had recovered from COVID-19. The CDR3 DNA follows: TGTGCCAGCAGCCCAGGGACTAGCGGGTGGAACTACGAGCAGTACTTC. It encodes CASSPGTSGWNYEQYF. Looking up the rest from reference TRBV7-9 and TRBJ2-7 gives the full variable domain: DTGVSQNPRHKITKRGQNVTFRCDPISEHNRLYWYRQTLGQGPEFLTYFQNEAQLEKSRLLSDRFSAERPKGSFSTLEIQRTEQGDSAMYLCASSPGTSGWNYEQYFGPGTRLTVT.